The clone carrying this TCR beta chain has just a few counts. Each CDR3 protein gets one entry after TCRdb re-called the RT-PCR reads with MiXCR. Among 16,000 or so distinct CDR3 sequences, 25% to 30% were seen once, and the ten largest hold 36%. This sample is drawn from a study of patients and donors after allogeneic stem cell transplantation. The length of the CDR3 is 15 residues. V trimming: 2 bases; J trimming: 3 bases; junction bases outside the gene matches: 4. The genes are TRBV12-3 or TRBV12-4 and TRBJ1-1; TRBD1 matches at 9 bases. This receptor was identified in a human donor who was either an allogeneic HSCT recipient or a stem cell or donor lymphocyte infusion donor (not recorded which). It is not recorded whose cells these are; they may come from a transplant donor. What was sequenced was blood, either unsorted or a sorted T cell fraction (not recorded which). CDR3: CASSLRGQGHTEAFF. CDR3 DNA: TGTGCCAGCAGTTTAAGGGGACAGGGCCACACTGAAGCTTTCTTT.